The 2 T cell receptor beta chains presented below share a single source sample, sequenced in a study of PD-1 blockade in classical Hodgkin lymphoma. TCRdb's copy holds only in-frame clones and misses some; the assay was immunoSEQ multiplex PCR. The sample has approximately 100,000 clones, around nine tenths seen once; the top ten hold about 6.1%. The patients all showed relapse after autologous stem cell transplantation, while their brentuximab vedotin exposure varied. The specimen comprised peripheral blood mononuclear cells (PBMCs), sampled before the second cycle of nivolumab. Receptor source: a human donor with classical Hodgkin lymphoma.

The V call is TRBV6-5, the J call TRBJ1-2; D might be TRBD1 (5 bases). The ends were cut back, 2 bases at V and 8 bases at J, with 12 bases in the middle. CDR3 size: 13 residues. The V gene's germline CDR1 is MNHEY and CDR2 SVGAGI. The DNA of the CDR3 is TGTGCCAGCAGTTACCACCCCCAGGGAGGCTACACCTTC. Translation gives CASSYHPQGGYTF.

This chain connects TRBV7-3 to TRBJ2-2; TRBD1 agrees at 10 bases. CDR3 length: 15 residues. V dropped 5 bases and J dropped 2; count of bases not matched to a gene: 2. Looked up from germline, CDR1 is SGHTA and CDR2 is FQGTGA. DNA of the CDR3: TGTGCCAGCAGCCGACAGGGGGCAAACACCGGGGAGCTGTTTTTT. Encoded protein: CASSRQGANTGELFF.